This T cell receptor beta chain originates from a study of shared T cell receptors in the human thymus. Sequencing used immunoSEQ multiplex PCR; TCRdb keeps in-frame clones, though not all of them. Found here are under 450,000 clones, roughly 94% of them singletons; the top ten hold approximately 0.02%. V dropped 6 bases and J dropped 6; count of bases not matched to a gene: 13. The V gene's germline CDR1 is MNHEY and CDR2 SMNVEV (reference sequence). The CDR3 is 16 residues long. The source material was thymocytes. The TCR sequence derives from a human donor. J is TRBJ1-5 and V is TRBV27; 8 bases fit TRBD1. CDR3 nucleotides: TGTGCCAGCAGCCGGGGGACAGGTTTAATTGGTCAGCCCCAGCATTTT. As protein: CASSRGTGLIGQPQHF.